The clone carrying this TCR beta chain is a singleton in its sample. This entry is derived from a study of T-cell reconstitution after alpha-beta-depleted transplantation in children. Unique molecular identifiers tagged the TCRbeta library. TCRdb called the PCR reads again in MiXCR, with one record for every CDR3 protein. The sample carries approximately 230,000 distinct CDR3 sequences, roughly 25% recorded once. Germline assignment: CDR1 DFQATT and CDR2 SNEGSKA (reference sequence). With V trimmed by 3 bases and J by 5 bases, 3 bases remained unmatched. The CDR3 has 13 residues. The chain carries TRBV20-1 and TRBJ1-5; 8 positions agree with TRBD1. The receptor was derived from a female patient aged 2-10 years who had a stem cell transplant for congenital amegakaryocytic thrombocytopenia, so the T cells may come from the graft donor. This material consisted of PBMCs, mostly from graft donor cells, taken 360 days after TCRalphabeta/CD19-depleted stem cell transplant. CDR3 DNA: TGCAGTGCTAGCGGACAGGGCCATCAGCCCCAGCATTTT. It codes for CSASGQGHQPQHF.